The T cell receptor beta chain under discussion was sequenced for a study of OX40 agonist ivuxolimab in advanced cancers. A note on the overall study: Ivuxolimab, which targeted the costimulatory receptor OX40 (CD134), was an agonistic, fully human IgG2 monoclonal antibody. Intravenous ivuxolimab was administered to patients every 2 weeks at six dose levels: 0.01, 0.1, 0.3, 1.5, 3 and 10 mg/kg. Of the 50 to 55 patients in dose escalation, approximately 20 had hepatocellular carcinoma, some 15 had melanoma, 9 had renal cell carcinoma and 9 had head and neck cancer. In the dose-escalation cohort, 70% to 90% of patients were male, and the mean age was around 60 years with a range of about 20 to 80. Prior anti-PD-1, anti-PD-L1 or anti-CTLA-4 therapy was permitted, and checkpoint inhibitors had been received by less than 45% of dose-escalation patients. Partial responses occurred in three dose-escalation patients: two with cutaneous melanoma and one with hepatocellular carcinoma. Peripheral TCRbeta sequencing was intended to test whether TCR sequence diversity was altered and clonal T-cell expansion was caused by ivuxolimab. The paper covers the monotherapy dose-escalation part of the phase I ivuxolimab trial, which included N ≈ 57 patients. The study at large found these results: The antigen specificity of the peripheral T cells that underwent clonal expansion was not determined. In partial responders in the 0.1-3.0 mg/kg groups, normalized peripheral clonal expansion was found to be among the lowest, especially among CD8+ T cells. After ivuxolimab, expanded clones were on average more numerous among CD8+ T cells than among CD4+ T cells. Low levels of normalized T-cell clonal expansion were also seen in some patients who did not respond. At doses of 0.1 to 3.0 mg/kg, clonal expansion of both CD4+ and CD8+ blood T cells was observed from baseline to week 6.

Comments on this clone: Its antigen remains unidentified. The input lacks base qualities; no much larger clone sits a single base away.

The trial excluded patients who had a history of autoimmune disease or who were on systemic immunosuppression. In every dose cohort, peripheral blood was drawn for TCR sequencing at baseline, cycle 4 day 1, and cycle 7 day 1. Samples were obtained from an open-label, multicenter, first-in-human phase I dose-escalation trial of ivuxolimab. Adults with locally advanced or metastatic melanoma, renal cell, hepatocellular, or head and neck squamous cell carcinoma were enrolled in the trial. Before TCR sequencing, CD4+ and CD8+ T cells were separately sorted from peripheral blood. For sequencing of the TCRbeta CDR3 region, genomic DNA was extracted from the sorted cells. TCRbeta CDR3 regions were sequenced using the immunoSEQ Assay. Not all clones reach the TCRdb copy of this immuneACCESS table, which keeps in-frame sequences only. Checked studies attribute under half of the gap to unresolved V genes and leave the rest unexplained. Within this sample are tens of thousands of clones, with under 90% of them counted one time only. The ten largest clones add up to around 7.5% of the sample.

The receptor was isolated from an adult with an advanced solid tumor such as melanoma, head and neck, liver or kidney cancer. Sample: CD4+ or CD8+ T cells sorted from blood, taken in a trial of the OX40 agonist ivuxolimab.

The CDR3 protein is CASSRTDYSPLHF. The sequence in DNA is TGTGCCAGCAGCCGGACGGACTATTCACCCCTCCACTTT. The receptor chain draws on TRBV5-5 and TRBJ1-6; no D gene can be assigned with confidence. The germline ends are 10 bases apart after V is trimmed by 4 bases and J by 8 bases. Per the germline V gene (reference sequence), SGHKS is the CDR1 and YYEKEE is the CDR2. Its CDR3 holds 13 amino acids, cysteine through phenylalanine. Only the CDR3 portion is preserved as DNA: 39 bases, with reading frame beginning at the first base.